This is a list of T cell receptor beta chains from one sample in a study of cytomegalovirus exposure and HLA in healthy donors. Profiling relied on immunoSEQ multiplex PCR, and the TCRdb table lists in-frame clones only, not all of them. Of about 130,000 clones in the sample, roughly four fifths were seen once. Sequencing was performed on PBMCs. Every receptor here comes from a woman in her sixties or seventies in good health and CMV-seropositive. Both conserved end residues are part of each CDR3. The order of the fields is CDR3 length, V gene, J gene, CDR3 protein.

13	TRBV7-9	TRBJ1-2	CASSLVQGEGYTF
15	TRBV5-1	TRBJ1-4	CASKFSPVIDEKLFF
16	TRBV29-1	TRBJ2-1	CSVEDPARAVRDEQFF
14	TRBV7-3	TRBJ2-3	CASSFSGAVGTQYF
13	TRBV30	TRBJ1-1	CAWSAPGTEKAFF
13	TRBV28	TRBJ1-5	CASSFYSNQPQHF
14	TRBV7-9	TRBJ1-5	CASSTHRGGQPQHF
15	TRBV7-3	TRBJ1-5	CASSATGVLRQPQHF
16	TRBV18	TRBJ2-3	CASSPPFPTRADTQYF
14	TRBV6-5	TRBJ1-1	CASNEATGNTEAFF
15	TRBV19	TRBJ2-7	CASSERDRVSYEQYF
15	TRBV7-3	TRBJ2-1	CASSFGAGEYNEQFF
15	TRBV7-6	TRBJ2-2	CASSPAEARNGELFF
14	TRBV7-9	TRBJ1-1	CASSLIRGYTEAFF
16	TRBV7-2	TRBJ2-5	CASSSQRDRRKETQYF
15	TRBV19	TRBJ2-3	CASSQRGSFTDTQYF
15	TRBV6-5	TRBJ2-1	CASSYQASGNTEQFF
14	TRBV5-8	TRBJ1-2	CASSPGGSNYGYTF
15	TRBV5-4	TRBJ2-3	CASNSRGGRTDTQYF
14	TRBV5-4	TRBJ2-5	CASSFGLAGETQYF
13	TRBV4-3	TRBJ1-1	CASRGGVNTEAFF
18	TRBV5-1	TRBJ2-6	CASADPFGQTAGANVLTF
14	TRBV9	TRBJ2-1	CASSPHSGYNEQFF
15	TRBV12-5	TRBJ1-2	CASGLETGFLYGYTF
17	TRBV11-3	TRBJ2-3	CASSLKGRLTSTDTQYF
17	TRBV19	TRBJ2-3	CATKSGGLAGVRDTQYF
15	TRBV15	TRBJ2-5	CATSRDSGIQETQYF
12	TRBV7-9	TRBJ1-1	CASSPEYAKAFF
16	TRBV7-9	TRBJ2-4	CASRSDREDAKNIQYF
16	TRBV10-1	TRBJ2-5	CASSESNMTVQETQYF
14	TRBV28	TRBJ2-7	CASSVNTGSYEQYF
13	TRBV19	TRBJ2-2	CASTPQGSGELFF
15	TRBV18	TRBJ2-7	CASSRIGTGSNEQYF
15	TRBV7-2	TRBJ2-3	CASTLSGGVVDTQYF
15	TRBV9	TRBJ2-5	CASSPPGQGWGTQYF
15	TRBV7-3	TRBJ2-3	CASSFPPLNTDTQYF
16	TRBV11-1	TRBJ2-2	CASRNRAGTNTGELFF
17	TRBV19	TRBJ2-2	CASSPLEGRANTGELFF
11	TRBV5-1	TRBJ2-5	CASSTQETQYF
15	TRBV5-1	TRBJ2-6	CASSWSGSGANVLTF
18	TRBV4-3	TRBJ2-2	CASSQDRASGFLTGELFF